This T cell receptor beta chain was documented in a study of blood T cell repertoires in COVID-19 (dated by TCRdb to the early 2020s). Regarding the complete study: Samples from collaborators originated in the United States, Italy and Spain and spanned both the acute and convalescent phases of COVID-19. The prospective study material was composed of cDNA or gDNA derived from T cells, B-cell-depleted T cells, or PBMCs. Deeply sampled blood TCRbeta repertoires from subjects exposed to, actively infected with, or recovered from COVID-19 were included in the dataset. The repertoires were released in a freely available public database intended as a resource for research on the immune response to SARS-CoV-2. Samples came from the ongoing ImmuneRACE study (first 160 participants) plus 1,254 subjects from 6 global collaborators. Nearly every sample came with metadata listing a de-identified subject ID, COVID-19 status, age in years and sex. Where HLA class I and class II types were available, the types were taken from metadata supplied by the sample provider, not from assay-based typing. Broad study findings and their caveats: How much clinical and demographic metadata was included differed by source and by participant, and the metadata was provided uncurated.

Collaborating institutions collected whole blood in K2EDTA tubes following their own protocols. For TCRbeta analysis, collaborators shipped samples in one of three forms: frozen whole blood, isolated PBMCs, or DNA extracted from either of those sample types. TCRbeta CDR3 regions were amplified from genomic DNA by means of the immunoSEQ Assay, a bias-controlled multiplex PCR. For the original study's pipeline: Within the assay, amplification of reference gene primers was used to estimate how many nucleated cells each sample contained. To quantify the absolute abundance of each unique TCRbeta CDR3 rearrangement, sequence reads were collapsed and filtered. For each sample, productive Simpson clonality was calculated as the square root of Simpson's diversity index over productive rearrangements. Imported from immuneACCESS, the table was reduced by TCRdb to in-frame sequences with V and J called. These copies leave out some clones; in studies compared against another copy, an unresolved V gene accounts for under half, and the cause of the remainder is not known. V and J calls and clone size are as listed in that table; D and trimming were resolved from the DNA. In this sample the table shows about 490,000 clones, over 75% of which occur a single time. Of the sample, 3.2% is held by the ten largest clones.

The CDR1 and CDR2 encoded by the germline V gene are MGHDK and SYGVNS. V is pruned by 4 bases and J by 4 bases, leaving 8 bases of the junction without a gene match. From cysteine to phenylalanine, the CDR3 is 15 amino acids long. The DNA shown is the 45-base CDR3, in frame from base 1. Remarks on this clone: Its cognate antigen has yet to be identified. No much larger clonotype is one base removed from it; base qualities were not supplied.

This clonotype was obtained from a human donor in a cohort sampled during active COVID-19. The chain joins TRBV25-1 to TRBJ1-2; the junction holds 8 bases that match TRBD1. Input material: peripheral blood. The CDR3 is CASSASGGAGYGYTF. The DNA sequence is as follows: TGTGCCAGCAGTGCGTCAGGGGGCGCCGGCTATGGCTACACCTTC.